This TCR beta chain was recorded in a study of identical twins. Template switching supplied a universal primer site; unique molecular identifiers were carried on the cDNA. TCRdb re-called the 5' RACE reads through MiXCR, storing one row per CDR3 protein. The sample has 1.5 million to 2 million distinct CDR3 sequences, about 32% seen once; the top ten hold about 0.25%. Findings of the study overall: Beta clonotypes that were abundant in cord blood contained fewer insertions, a pattern absent from memory repertoires. Monozygotic twin pairs showed more out-of-frame TCR alpha sharing than models estimated.

For this clonotype: Its matching antigen is unknown.

Germline CDR1 SQVTM, CDR2 ANQGSEA. V lost 4 bases to trimming and J lost 4 bases, with 11 bases between them. CDR3 length equals 13 residues. The sample comprised cord blood. This sequence originates from a newborn girl in good health. The chain recombines TRBV29-1 with TRBJ1-3, with D tentatively TRBD1 (5 bases). The CDR3 loop reads CSVVRGSGNTIYF. In DNA, the CDR3 is TGCAGCGTTGTACGGGGGTCCGGAAACACCATATATTTT.